The 31 T cell receptor beta chains reported below all come from one sample, sequenced in a study of early T cells in non-severe SARS-CoV-2 infection (dated by TCRdb to the early 2020s). Libraries were made using 5' RACE. The reads were generated on a NextSeq 500. Using fastp at Q25 and MiXCR, TCRdb reprocessed the public reads and kept productive beta chains. Entries are consolidated by CDR3 protein sequence, retaining the most common genes and DNA. In this sample the table shows 54,000 or so distinct CDR3 sequences, around 5.6% of which occur a single time. The biggest ten clones account for 6.8% of the sample. The sequencing sample was made of whole blood. The receptors here all came from an adult who was a healthcare worker with PCR-confirmed SARS-CoV-2 infection or an uninfected control (not recorded which).

This clonotype occurred many times. This rearrangement joins TRBV20-1 to TRBJ1-4; the D gene is possibly TRBD1 (5 bases). The CDR3 contains 13 residues. Germline V CDR1 and CDR2: DFQATT, SNEGSKA (reference sequence). V was cut by 5 bases and J by 7 bases, with 14 bases left in between. CDR3 region: CSASSDRPEKLFF. CDR3 nucleotide sequence: TGCAGTGCTTCCTCAGACAGACCTGAAAAACTGTTTTTT.

CDR3 loop: CASSLPGGPLHF. The CDR3 DNA follows: TGTGCCAGCAGTTTACCCGGGGGCCCCCTCCACTTT. This chain connects TRBV27 to TRBJ1-6; perhaps TRBD1 as D (6 bases). This CDR3 contains 12 residues. Trimming removed 2 bases at V and 13 bases at J, with 9 bases between. In germline, CDR1 is MNHEY, CDR2 SMNVEV (reference sequence).

This clonotype was observed many times. The chain uses TRBV19 and TRBJ2-2, with TRBD2 matching over 15 bases. The V segment lost 3 bases and the J segment 4 bases; nucleotides outside the gene matches: 6. Germline values: CDR1 LNHDA, CDR2 SQIVND (reference sequence). The CDR3 covers 18 residues. CDR3 amino acids: CASSMKGLAGGPTGELFF. DNA for the CDR3: TGTGCCAGTAGTATGAAGGGACTAGCGGGAGGCCCCACCGGGGAGCTGTTTTTT.

This clonotype was seen at least ten times. The gene calls are TRBV7-2 and TRBJ2-1; 11 nucleotides align to TRBD1. The CDR3 extends over 18 amino acids. Germline V CDR1 and CDR2: SGHTA, FQGNSA. The trim removed 0 bases at V and 4 bases at J, leaving 8 bases unmatched. The CDR3 loop reads CASSLAGDRGIGYNEQFF. CDR3 nucleotides: TGTGCCAGCAGCTTAGCAGGGGACAGGGGGATCGGGTACAATGAGCAGTTCTTC.

This clonotype came up many times. This chain joins TRBV5-6 and TRBJ1-1; no clear D. The V gene's germline CDR1 is SGHDT and CDR2 YYEEEE. V lost 6 bases to trimming and J lost 8 bases, with 14 bases between them. The CDR3 is 12 amino acids. The CDR3: CASTNLAGEAFF. In DNA form, the CDR3 reads TGTGCCAGCACCAATCTGGCTGGGGAAGCTTTCTTT.

In this sample, this clonotype turned up a few times. CDR3 nucleotide sequence: TGTGCCAGCAGGGCTCTGGGACAGGCTTATGGCTACACCTTC. Its translation: CASRALGQAYGYTF. The chain recombines TRBV6-5 with TRBJ1-2; TRBD1 aligns across 8 bases. The CDR3 is made up of 14 amino acids. Germline V gene lookup returns CDR1 MNHEY and CDR2 SVGAGI. After removal of 6 bases from V and 5 bases from J, the junction contained 8 bases not matched to a gene.

This clonotype has more than one count but fewer than ten. The J gene is TRBJ1-2, the V gene TRBV4-2; D gene ambiguous. The length of the CDR3 is 14 residues. V shed 1 base and J shed 2 bases, with 8 bases lying between them. CDR1 LGHNA and CDR2 YNFKEQ come from the germline V gene. For the CDR3, the DNA is TGTGCCAGCAGCCAAGCGCGGCAGAACTATGGCTACACCTTC. It specifies CASSQARQNYGYTF.

This clonotype was seen repeatedly, ten times or more. CDR3 loop: CASSHEGLAGARDTQYF. CDR3 sequence (DNA): TGCGCCAGCAGCCACGAGGGGCTAGCGGGAGCTAGAGATACGCAGTATTTT. The chain uses TRBV4-1 and TRBJ2-3; 10 nucleotides align to TRBD2. Unmatched junction bases numbered 11, after V lost 3 bases and J lost 5 bases. This CDR3 has 17 residues. Germline values: CDR1 MGHRA, CDR2 YSYEKL.

This clonotype was found many times. The rearrangement uses TRBV12-3 or TRBV12-4 and TRBJ2-1; 8 bases map to TRBD1. The CDR3 length is 12 residues. V trimming: 6 bases; J trimming: 7 bases; junction bases outside the gene matches: 2. For the CDR3, the DNA is TGTGCCAGCAGCCAGGGGGCGAATGAGCAGTTCTTC. As protein: CASSQGANEQFF.

This clonotype occurred a few times. V and J are TRBV12-3 or TRBV12-4 and TRBJ1-1; no clear D gene. V shed 4 bases and J shed 1 base, with 4 bases lying between them. The CDR3 loop spans 12 amino acids. Here the CDR3 reads CASSSRNTEAFF. The CDR3 DNA is TGTGCCAGCAGTTCAAGGAACACTGAAGCTTTCTTT.

The chain has TRBV5-1 and TRBJ1-1, with D tentatively TRBD1 (6 bases). The CDR3 runs to 15 residues. The V and J ends lost 0 bases and 1 base respectively, with 10 bases between them. From germline, CDR1 is SGHRS and CDR2 YFSETQ. CDR3 region: CASSLAGHPNTEAFF. The CDR3 DNA reads TGCGCCAGCAGCTTGGCGGGACACCCGAACACTGAAGCTTTCTTT.

The chain uses TRBV7-9 and TRBJ1-5, with D maybe TRBD1 (6 bases). This CDR3 comprises 16 residues. V was shortened by 1 base and J by 3 bases, with 13 bases between the two germline ends. The germline CDR1 and CDR2 sequences are SEHNR and FQNEAQ (reference sequence). The CDR3 spells CASSLELGAPNQPQHF. The CDR3 region has the DNA TGTGCCAGCAGCTTAGAGCTGGGGGCACCCAATCAGCCCCAGCATTTT.

This clonotype was seen only a few times. CDR3 bases: TGTGCCAGCAGTTTATGGGACATGGAAAAACTGTTTTTT. It encodes CASSLWDMEKLFF. The chain links TRBV27 to TRBJ1-4; a weak D match, TRBD1 (6 bases). The germline gives CDR1 MNHEY, CDR2 SMNVEV (reference sequence). V was pared by 1 base and J by 8 bases, with 8 bases between. This CDR3 spans 13 amino acids.

This clonotype was counted ten times or more. The chain has TRBV10-3 and TRBJ1-2; TRBD1 is a possible D gene (5 bases). CDR3 length: 14 amino acids. Per germline, CDR1 ENHRY and CDR2 SYGVKD. V shed 6 bases and J shed 4 bases, with 15 bases lying between them. CDR3 region: CAIRLQGVAYGYTF. CDR3 DNA sequence: TGTGCCATCAGGCTTCAAGGGGTGGCCTATGGCTACACCTTC.

This clonotype has more than one count but fewer than ten. The chain has TRBV7-2 and TRBJ2-4, with D possibly TRBD2 on 6 matching bases. Germline loops: CDR1 SGHTA, CDR2 FQGNSA. The CDR3 spans 15 residues. Trimming pared 6 bases from V and 1 base from J, leaving 13 bases between. CDR3 region: CASSGNRGAKNIQYF. The CDR3, as DNA: TGTGCCAGCAGTGGAAACCGGGGGGCCAAAAACATTCAGTACTTC.

Many counts were recorded for this clonotype. This chain links TRBV20-1 with TRBJ1-2; D is ambiguous. The CDR3 has 13 residues. Germline V lookup: CDR1 DFQATT, CDR2 SNEGSKA (reference sequence). The V end was cut by 6 bases, the J end by 1 base, with 12 bases between. In DNA, the CDR3 is TGCAGTGCCCCAGGTCAGCTTAACTATGGCTACACCTTC. Encoded protein: CSAPGQLNYGYTF.

This clonotype appeared many times. This chain connects TRBV6-5 to TRBJ2-2; tentative D call: TRBD2 (6 bases). This CDR3 comprises 15 residues. Germline CDR1 reads MNHEY; CDR2 reads SVGAGI. V shed 4 bases and J shed 0 bases, with 9 bases lying between them. The CDR3 DNA sequence: TGTGCCAGCAGTTTCCGGGACTCGAACACCGGGGAGCTGTTTTTT. Translated, it gives CASSFRDSNTGELFF.

In the case of this clonotype: A much larger clonotype is one base distant, so this may be a read error. The CDR3 DNA reads TGTGCCAGCAGCCAAGACAACACTCCGAGGGGCACAGATACGCAGTATTTT. Amino acid sequence: CASSQDNTPRGTDTQYF. The gene calls are TRBV3-1 and TRBJ2-3; the D gene is possibly TRBD2 (5 bases). Germline values: CDR1 LGHDT, CDR2 YNNKEL (reference sequence). The CDR3 runs to 17 residues. With 0 bases removed from V and 1 base from J, the gap between germline ends came to 14 bases.

This clonotype was detected many times. This chain connects TRBV6-5 to TRBJ2-6; D gene ambiguous. With 6 bases removed from V and 2 bases from J, the gap between germline ends came to 11 bases. The length of the CDR3 is 15 residues. Per germline, CDR1 MNHEY and CDR2 SVGAGI. The CDR3 reads CASRALRTGANVLTF. CDR3 DNA: TGTGCCAGCAGGGCTCTGAGGACTGGGGCCAACGTCCTGACTTTC.

The sample holds many counts of this clonotype. This rearrangement joins TRBV11-2 to TRBJ2-7; 9 positions agree with TRBD2. There are 17 residues in the CDR3. Germline V gene lookup returns CDR1 SGHAT and CDR2 FQNNGV. Trimming at V came to 1 base and at J to 4 bases, leaving 11 bases not matched to a gene. The CDR3 sequence: CASSLVGASGTVYEQYF. CDR3 bases: TGTGCCAGCAGCTTAGTTGGGGCTAGCGGGACGGTTTACGAGCAGTACTTC. The variable domain in full, with the rest retrieved from reference TRBV11-2 and TRBJ2-7, is EAGVAQSPRYKIIEKRQSVAFWCNPISGHATLYWYQQILGQGPKLLIQFQNNGVVDDSQLPKDRFSAERLKGVDSTLKIQPAKLEDSAVYLCASSLVGASGTVYEQYFGPGTRLTVT.

V is TRBV28 and J is TRBJ2-5; possibly TRBD1 for D (5 bases). Per germline, CDR1 MDHEN and CDR2 SYDVKM. The germline V and J ends were trimmed by 1 base and 2 bases, with 11 bases remaining between them. This CDR3 has 15 amino acids. The CDR3 coding sequence is TGTGCCAGCAGTTTATCGTCTGGACAACAAGAGACCCAGTACTTC. Protein: CASSLSSGQQETQYF.

There are many counts of this clonotype. The V call is TRBV19, the J call TRBJ2-6; D is unclear. This CDR3 has 16 amino acids. V was trimmed by 7 bases and J by 6 bases, leaving 19 bases between them. CDR1 is LNHDA, CDR2 SQIVND, per germline (reference sequence). CDR3 sequence: CASNRVTPGKANVLTF. DNA of the CDR3: TGTGCCAGTAATCGGGTTACTCCCGGTAAGGCCAACGTCCTGACTTTC.

This clonotype was observed at least ten times. This rearrangement joins TRBV19 to TRBJ1-1; D unresolved. The CDR3 is 14 residues long. V lost 6 bases and J lost 1, with 12 bases in between. CDR1 and CDR2 from the germline V gene are LNHDA and SQIVND (reference sequence). For the CDR3, the DNA is TGTGCCAGTAGGAAGGCAGAGTGGAACACTGAAGCTTTCTTT. The encoded protein is CASRKAEWNTEAFF.

The rearrangement joins TRBV12-3 or TRBV12-4 to TRBJ1-5, with D possibly being TRBD1 (5 bases). Trimming took off 6 bases at V and 6 bases at J, with 15 bases between the two ends. The CDR3 covers 14 residues. The CDR3 is CASRPGLVVQPQHF. The CDR3 DNA sequence: TGTGCCAGCAGACCGGGACTTGTGGTTCAGCCCCAGCATTTT.

This clonotype was observed many times. This sequence joins TRBV28 and TRBJ2-1; D is uncertain. The CDR3 has 15 residues. V was pared by 3 bases and J by 5 bases, with 14 bases between. Germline CDR1 reads MDHEN; CDR2 reads SYDVKM. The CDR3 region is CASSFRPTVNNEQFF. The CDR3 DNA reads as TGTGCCAGCAGTTTTCGGCCGACGGTCAACAATGAGCAGTTCTTC.

This clonotype was seen a handful of times. This sequence joins TRBV7-6 and TRBJ2-1, with 9 bases lining up with TRBD2. This CDR3 has 17 residues. V gave up 3 bases and J gave up 0 bases; unmatched junction bases: 6. The germline V gene encodes CDR1 SGHVS and CDR2 FNYEAQ. The CDR3 DNA reads TGTGCCAGCAGCTTGGGGGGGACTAGCTACTCCTACAATGAGCAGTTCTTC. Translating it yields CASSLGGTSYSYNEQFF.

This clonotype has ten or more counts. This rearrangement joins TRBV12-3 or TRBV12-4 to TRBJ2-1; 16 nucleotides align to TRBD2. This CDR3 spans 18 amino acids. Losses at the gene ends were 7 bases for V and 4 bases for J; bases not matched to a gene: 10. CDR3 sequence (DNA): TGTGCCAGCACTCCGGGACTAGCGGGAGGGCCTGGGTACAATGAGCAGTTCTTC. Protein product: CASTPGLAGGPGYNEQFF.

This clonotype was seen many times. The chain is built from TRBV2 and TRBJ2-5, with 7 bases fitting TRBD1. The CDR3 spans 14 residues. After removal of 5 bases from V and 4 bases from J, the junction contained 7 bases not matched to a gene. Germline CDR1 and CDR2: SNHLY and FYNNEI. The CDR3 sequence: CASSSQGSSETQYF. The CDR3 nucleotides are TGTGCCAGCAGTTCACAGGGGAGTTCAGAGACCCAGTACTTC.

The rearrangement joins TRBV20-1 to TRBJ2-5, with D unclear. CDR3 length: 14 amino acids. V was shortened by 0 bases and J by 1 base, with 9 bases between the two germline ends. Germline V gene lookup returns CDR1 DFQATT and CDR2 SNEGSKA (reference sequence). In nucleotides, the CDR3 is TGCAGTGCTAGAGATCGGCCAACCCAAGAGACCCAGTACTTC. Translation gives CSARDRPTQETQYF.

In its sample, this clonotype was seen a few times. Here the CDR3 reads CASSLSVAGGPHEQYF. The DNA of the CDR3 is TGTGCCAGCAGTTTATCGGTCGCGGGAGGTCCCCACGAGCAGTACTTC. The chain combines TRBV27 with TRBJ2-7; 8 bases are shared with TRBD2. CDR1 is MNHEY, CDR2 SMNVEV, per germline (reference sequence). Trimming cost V 0 bases and J 5 bases; bases outside gene matches: 9. This CDR3 has 16 residues.

This clonotype was detected ten times or more. The chain is built from TRBV11-3 and TRBJ2-3; D is undetermined. This CDR3 contains 12 residues. The germline V and J ends were trimmed by 3 bases and 4 bases, with 5 bases remaining between them. Germline assignment: CDR1 SGHNT and CDR2 YENEEA. CDR3 nucleotide sequence: TGTGCCAGCAGCTTCTCCGCAGATACGCAGTATTTT. Its translation: CASSFSADTQYF.